Below are 25 T cell receptor beta chains sequenced from a single sample in a study of blood T cell repertoires in COVID-19. TCRdb keeps only in-frame clones here, not all; method: immunoSEQ multiplex PCR. Here the sample spans 95,000 to 150,000 clones, 78% being singletons. The sample taken for sequencing was peripheral blood. The receptors originated from a man in his 70s with acute or convalescent COVID-19.

This chain links TRBV19 with TRBJ1-1; D unresolved. The V gene's germline CDR1 is LNHDA and CDR2 SQIVND (reference sequence). Trimming shortened V by 2 bases and J by 0 bases, and 4 bases separated the two germline ends. CDR3 length: 13 residues. The CDR3 spells CASSISLNTEAFF. In DNA form, the CDR3 reads TGTGCCAGTAGTATAAGCTTGAACACTGAAGCTTTCTTT.

The chain couples TRBV19 to TRBJ1-6, with D unclear. The CDR3 covers 13 residues. Germline assignment: CDR1 LNHDA and CDR2 SQIVND (reference sequence). Between the trimmed V and J ends, which lost 3 bases and 6 bases, there was a span of 6 bases. The CDR3 is CASSMGFNSPLHF. Written as DNA, the CDR3 is TGTGCCAGTAGTATGGGCTTTAATTCACCCCTCCACTTT. The full variable domain, its missing parts supplied by reference TRBV19 and TRBJ1-6, is DGGITQSPKYLFRKEGQNVTLSCEQNLNHDAMYWYRQDPGQGLRLIYYSQIVNDFQKGDIAEGYSVSREKKESFPLTVTSAQKNPTAFYLCASSMGFNSPLHFGNGTRLTVT.

V gene TRBV7-8 combines with J gene TRBJ2-5; perhaps TRBD2 as D (6 bases). From germline, CDR1 is SGHVS and CDR2 FQNEAQ. The CDR3 is 13 amino acids. The V and J ends lost 5 bases and 9 bases respectively, with 16 bases between them. The CDR3 DNA reads TGTGCCAGCAGCCGAGTGGGGGGAAGGGCCCAGTACTTC. This sequence encodes CASSRVGGRAQYF.

The V call is TRBV30, the J call TRBJ1-4; a weak D match, TRBD1 (5 bases). Trimming shortened V by 2 bases and J by 4 bases, and 11 bases separated the two germline ends. The germline V gene has CDR1 GTSNPN and CDR2 SVGIG (reference sequence). CDR3 length: 14 amino acids. In DNA, the CDR3 is TGTGCCTGGAGTCCGGGGGGAAATAATGAAAAACTGTTTTTT. Protein product: CAWSPGGNNEKLFF.

Only a few counts were recorded for this clone. This chain links TRBV19 with TRBJ1-3; D gene ambiguous. Germline V CDR1 and CDR2: LNHDA, SQIVND (reference sequence). The CDR3 extends over 13 amino acids. Trimming pared 9 bases from V and 2 bases from J, leaving 11 bases between. CDR3 loop: CASRPRAGNTIYF. CDR3 DNA: TGTGCCAGCCGCCCGCGGGCTGGAAACACCATATATTTT.

The chain carries TRBV6-6 and TRBJ2-7, with TRBD1 matching over 9 bases. The V segment lost 7 bases and the J segment 6 bases; nucleotides outside the gene matches: 10. This CDR3 comprises 14 residues. Germline lookup yields CDR1 MNHNY and CDR2 SVGAGI (reference sequence). CDR3 residues: CASTTGGLLGEQYF. DNA of the CDR3: TGTGCCAGCACCACAGGGGGCCTTCTCGGCGAGCAGTACTTC.

The gene calls are TRBV4-1 and TRBJ2-5; 7 bases line up with TRBD1. The CDR3 sequence is 16 residues long. Trimming removed 0 bases from V and 1 base from J; junction bases left unmatched: 5. CDR1 is MGHRA, CDR2 YSYEKL, per germline. The CDR3 is CASSQDWAGGQETQYF. Written as DNA, the CDR3 is TGCGCCAGCAGCCAAGATTGGGCAGGGGGCCAAGAGACCCAGTACTTC.

The chain links TRBV18 to TRBJ1-2; D unclear. Germline assignment: CDR1 KGHSH and CDR2 LQKENI. The CDR3 runs 13 residues. Trimming left V 0 bases short and J 6 bases short, with 8 bases between. DNA of the CDR3: TGTGCCAGCTCACCACCGGTCCGGGATGGCTACACCTTC. Translating it yields CASSPPVRDGYTF.

This clone was counted only a few times. The CDR3, as DNA: TGCGCCAGCAGCTTGGAAGGGGAATCGTCTGGCTACACCTTC. Protein: CASSLEGESSGYTF. V is TRBV5-1 and J is TRBJ1-2; a weak D match, TRBD1 (5 bases). The ends were cut back, 0 bases at V and 7 bases at J, with 13 bases in the middle. Germline V gives CDR1 SGHRS, CDR2 YFSETQ. The CDR3 length is 14 residues.

V is TRBV5-1 and J is TRBJ1-6; 7 bases match TRBD1. J gave up 5 bases and V 0 bases, and 8 bases lay outside the gene matches. The CDR3 runs to 17 residues. Per the germline V gene, CDR1 is SGHRS and CDR2 is YFSETQ. The CDR3 nucleotides are TGCGCCAGCAGCTTGGCCGGGAGGGGACAGAATAATTCACCCCTCCACTTT. This sequence encodes CASSLAGRGQNNSPLHF.

This clone was recorded only once. This chain joins TRBV29-1 and TRBJ1-2; D is uncertain. The CDR3 is 12 amino acids. Germline values: CDR1 SQVTM, CDR2 ANQGSEA. V lost 3 bases and J 4 bases, leaving 9 bases between the germline ends. In DNA, the CDR3 is TGCAGCGTTGAGGTCGCGGCCTATGGCTACACCTTC. Translation: CSVEVAAYGYTF. The variable domain in full, with the rest retrieved from reference TRBV29-1 and TRBJ1-2, is SAVISQKPSRDICQRGTSLTIQCQVDSQVTMMFWYRQQPGQSLTLIATANQGSEATYESGFVIDKFPISRPNLTFSTLTVSNMSPEDSSIYLCSVEVAAYGYTFGSGTRLTVV.

This clone was seen only a few times. The V and J genes are TRBV5-4 and TRBJ1-4, with TRBD1 as a possible D gene (6 bases). Germline V CDR1 and CDR2: SGHNT, YYREEE (reference sequence). Trimming took 8 bases from V and 0 from J, leaving 14 bases between them. This CDR3 has 15 residues. Written as DNA, the CDR3 is TGTGCCAGGAGCCGACAGGATGCAACTAATGAAAAACTGTTTTTT. Translated, it gives CARSRQDATNEKLFF.

The chain links TRBV4-3 to TRBJ2-3, with TRBD2 matching 11 bases. V trimming: 0 bases; J trimming: 5 bases; junction bases outside the gene matches: 10. The length of the CDR3 is 18 residues. Germline V gives CDR1 LGHNA, CDR2 YSLEER. CDR3: CASSQDGFSGGAEDTQYF. The DNA for the CDR3 is TGCGCCAGCAGCCAAGATGGTTTTAGCGGGGGGGCGGAAGATACGCAGTATTTT.

The J gene is TRBJ1-4, the V gene TRBV19, with D possibly being TRBD1 (5 bases). Between the trimmed V and J ends, which lost 7 bases and 8 bases, there was a span of 23 bases. The CDR3 is 16 residues long. Germline V CDR1 and CDR2: LNHDA, SQIVND (reference sequence). The CDR3 DNA reads as TGTGCCAGTACCGCAACGACAGCGCAGTCAGCGGAAAAACTGTTTTTT. Translated, it gives CASTATTAQSAEKLFF. Using reference TRBV19 and TRBJ1-4 for the parts outside the CDR3, the full variable domain is DGGITQSPKYLFRKEGQNVTLSCEQNLNHDAMYWYRQDPGQGLRLIYYSQIVNDFQKGDIAEGYSVSREKKESFPLTVTSAQKNPTAFYLCASTATTAQSAEKLFFGSGTQLSVL.

The V gene is TRBV9, the J gene TRBJ2-1; 7 positions agree with TRBD1. The CDR3 extends over 15 amino acids. After removal of 0 bases from V and 14 bases from J, the junction contained 14 bases not matched to a gene. CDR1 and CDR2 from the germline V gene are SGDLS and YYNGEE. CDR3 coding DNA: TGTGCCAGCAGCGTAGACAGGGGCCTTTCGGTTTGGGAGTTCTTC. It is translated as CASSVDRGLSVWEFF.

The genes are TRBV7-3 and TRBJ1-3; D perhaps matches TRBD1 (5 bases). This CDR3 comprises 16 residues. CDR1 is SGHTA, CDR2 FQGTGA, per germline. Trimming took 5 bases from V and 0 from J, leaving 14 bases between them. CDR3: CASSRLGGGSGNTIYF. CDR3 nucleotides: TGTGCCAGCAGCCGCCTCGGCGGGGGCTCTGGAAACACCATATATTTT.

This rearrangement joins TRBV4-3 to TRBJ1-2, with D possibly matching TRBD1 (5 bases). This CDR3 is 16 amino acids long. Germline CDR1 and CDR2: LGHNA and YSLEER. Trimming removed 0 bases from V and 4 bases from J, with 15 bases in between. The CDR3 nucleotides are TGCGCCAGCAGCCAAGAAGGGAGGGGCATTACCTATGGCTACACCTTC. This sequence encodes CASSQEGRGITYGYTF.

The chain carries TRBV2 and TRBJ1-2, with TRBD1 identical over 7 bases. This CDR3 is built from 15 residues. The germline gives CDR1 SNHLY, CDR2 FYNNEI. Trimming at V came to 6 bases and at J to 4 bases, leaving 11 bases not matched to a gene. The CDR3 sequence is CASSVQGSTIYGYTF. Here the CDR3 DNA reads TGTGCCAGCAGCGTACAGGGGAGTACCATCTATGGCTACACCTTC.

The V call is TRBV24-1, the J call TRBJ2-1; 9 bases are a match to TRBD1. Per germline, CDR1 KGHDR and CDR2 SFDVKD. After removal of 5 bases from V and 2 bases from J, the junction contained 3 bases not matched to a gene. The CDR3 is made up of 15 amino acids. As DNA, the CDR3 is TGTGCCACCAGTGGCCGGGACAGGGCCTACAATGAGCAGTTCTTC. Translation: CATSGRDRAYNEQFF.

This clone was observed a single time. The gene calls are TRBV2 and TRBJ2-5; tentatively, D is TRBD1 (6 bases). CDR1 and CDR2 from the germline V gene are SNHLY and FYNNEI. Trimming cost V 4 bases and J 5 bases, with 17 bases left between them. The CDR3 consists of 15 residues. CDR3 DNA: TGTGCCAGCAGTGCCCTTACAGGGATGGGGGAGACCCAGTACTTC. Its translation: CASSALTGMGETQYF.

The chain is built from TRBV9 and TRBJ2-3; TRBD2 matches 9 bases. Germline assignment: CDR1 SGDLS and CDR2 YYNGEE. This CDR3 spans 17 amino acids. J lost 1 base, V lost 1 base, and 7 bases had no gene match. This CDR3 is CASSVNAGGPGTDTQYF. The CDR3, as DNA: TGTGCCAGCAGCGTAAATGCGGGGGGGCCGGGCACAGATACGCAGTATTTT. The full variable domain, with the rest looked up from reference TRBV9 and TRBJ2-3, is DSGVTQTPKHLITATGQRVTLRCSPRSGDLSVYWYQQSLDQGLQFLIQYYNGEERAKGNILERFSAQQFPDLHSELNLSSLELGDSALYFCASSVNAGGPGTDTQYFGPGTRLTVL.

With regard to this clone: Its ends do not fully match the called genes, so a read error is possible. V gene TRBV10-3 combines with J gene TRBJ1-3; TRBD1 matches at 9 bases. Germline lookup yields CDR1 ENHRY and CDR2 SYGVKD. The CDR3 is 16 residues long. This CDR3 reads CAISRTGADSGSTIYF. The CDR3 coding sequence is TGTGCCATCAGCCGGACAGGGGCCGACTCTGGAAGCACCATATATTTT.

The chain combines TRBV25-1 with TRBJ2-3; 7 positions match TRBD1. The V gene's germline CDR1 is MGHDK and CDR2 SYGVNS. This CDR3 is built from 13 residues. Germline trimming cut 5 bases from V and 4 bases from J; bases unmatched to any gene: 3. The CDR3 loop reads CASSPTGADTQYF. In DNA, the CDR3 is TGTGCCAGCAGTCCTACAGGGGCAGATACGCAGTATTTT.

The V call is TRBV3-1 (or the pseudogene TRBV3-2), the J call TRBJ2-5; D is possibly TRBD2 (7 bases). The CDR3 loop spans 16 amino acids. V was shortened by 5 bases and J by 4 bases, with 20 bases between the two germline ends. Germline loops: CDR1 LGHDT, CDR2 YNNKEL (reference sequence). As DNA, the CDR3 is TGTGCCAGCAGCAATACGGGGGGCTCCCTTGGAGAGACCCAGTACTTC. It encodes CASSNTGGSLGETQYF.

V gene TRBV6-4 combines with J gene TRBJ2-1; 11 nucleotides line up with TRBD2. Germline V gene sequence: CDR1 MRHNA, CDR2 SNTAGT. After removal of 4 bases from V and 8 bases from J, the junction contained 10 bases not matched to a gene. The CDR3 has 16 amino acids. The CDR3 DNA is TGTGCCAGCAGTGTCACCACTAGCGGGGGTGGGGATGAGCAGTTCTTC. Its protein is CASSVTTSGGGDEQFF.